This entry lists 23 T cell receptor beta chains sequenced from one sample in a study of monozygotic twins with inflammatory bowel disease. Using the 5' RACE reads, TCRdb records one entry per CDR3 protein without DNA. The data include 400,000 or so distinct CDR3 sequences; the top ten clones carry about 2.2%. Material: blood. Every receptor here comes from a human donor with ulcerative colitis or Crohn's disease, or a healthy co-twin of an affected twin (not recorded which).

CDR3: CSARGGSGIYNEQFF. V and J are TRBV20-1 and TRBJ2-1; the D gene TCRdb calls, TRBD2, cannot be checked with no DNA. The CDR3 has 15 residues. Germline CDR1 DFQATT, CDR2 SNEGSKA (reference sequence).

V gene TRBV9 combines with J gene TRBJ2-1; checking the TCRdb D call of TRBD2 is not possible without DNA. This CDR3 contains 14 residues. The germline gives CDR1 SGDLS, CDR2 YYNGEE. The CDR3 region is CASSAVRADNEQFF.

The chain has TRBV4-1 and TRBJ2-2; lacking DNA, the TRBD2 call made by TCRdb goes unchecked. The CDR3 totals 15 residues. Germline CDR1 is MGHRA and CDR2 is YSYEKL. The CDR3 sequence: CASSQIKRGPGELFF.

The chain is built from TRBV7-7 and TRBJ2-1; checking the TCRdb D call of TRBD2 is not possible without DNA. The CDR3 loop spans 14 amino acids. CDR1 is SSHAT and CDR2 is FNYEAQ in the germline V gene (reference sequence). The CDR3 region is CASSLAGLNNEQFF.

This chain joins TRBV18 and TRBJ2-5; the TRBD1 assignment by TCRdb is unverifiable without DNA. CDR1 and CDR2 from the germline V gene are KGHSH and LQKENI. The CDR3 contains 17 residues. CDR3 residues: CASSPPLGQDRQETQYF. Variable domain in full (rest from reference TRBV18 and TRBJ2-5): NAGVMQNPRHLVRRRGQEARLRCSPMKGHSHVYWYRQLPEEGLKFMVYLQKENIIDESGMPKERFSAEFPKEGPSILRIQQVVRGDSAAYFCASSPPLGQDRQETQYFGPGTRLLVL.

This chain links TRBV27 with TRBJ2-1; TCRdb reports TRBD2, a call that lacks DNA to check it against. The CDR3 has 18 amino acids. Germline values: CDR1 MNHEY, CDR2 SMNVEV (reference sequence). Here the CDR3 reads CTSSSPRTSGLRDNEQFF.

The chain recombines TRBV10-3 with TRBJ2-1. The germline CDR1 and CDR2 sequences are ENHRY and SYGVKD. This CDR3 is built from 13 residues. This CDR3 reads CAISHAEYNEQFF.

CDR3 residues: CASSPRTGLDSPLHF. This rearrangement joins TRBV18 to TRBJ1-6; TCRdb reports TRBD1, a call that lacks DNA to check it against. This CDR3 comprises 15 residues. Per the germline V gene, CDR1 is KGHSH and CDR2 is LQKENI.

The CDR3 loop is CASSYSSLSDPYEQYF. The chain joins TRBV6-5 to TRBJ2-7. The CDR3 extends over 16 amino acids. Germline CDR1 is MNHEY and CDR2 is SVGAGI.

This rearrangement joins TRBV29-1 to TRBJ2-1. CDR1 is SQVTM, CDR2 ANQGSEA, per germline. The CDR3 has 11 amino acids. The CDR3 sequence: CSGPELNEQFF.

The V call is TRBV7-2, the J call TRBJ2-5; TCRdb returns TRBD1, unconfirmable since there is no DNA. The CDR3 totals 14 residues. Germline values: CDR1 SGHTA, CDR2 FQGNSA. This chain's CDR3 is CASSLRDIQETQYF. Looking up the rest from reference TRBV7-2 and TRBJ2-5 gives the full variable domain: GAGVSQSPSNKVTEKGKDVELRCDPISGHTALYWYRQSLGQGLEFLIYFQGNSAPDKSGLPSDRFSAERTGGSVSTLTIQRTQQEDSAVYLCASSLRDIQETQYFGPGTRLLVL.

The chain couples TRBV7-9 to TRBJ2-5; absent DNA, TCRdb's TRBD1 call cannot be checked. This CDR3 is built from 14 residues. CDR1 and CDR2 from the germline V gene are SEHNR and FQNEAQ (reference sequence). CDR3 residues: CASSLMGPGETQYF.

The chain has TRBV30 and TRBJ1-5; the D call from TCRdb, TRBD1, cannot be confirmed without DNA. This CDR3 has 12 amino acids. Germline V gene sequence: CDR1 GTSNPN, CDR2 SVGIG (reference sequence). The CDR3 sequence is CATGQGDQPQHF. Looking up the rest from reference TRBV30 and TRBJ1-5 gives the full variable domain: SQTIHQWPATLVQPVGSPLSLECTVEGTSNPNLYWYRQAAGRGLQLLFYSVGIGQISSEVPQNLSASRPQDRQFILSSKKLLLSDSGFYLCATGQGDQPQHFGDGTRLSIL.

The chain has TRBV9 and TRBJ1-2. Germline V CDR1 and CDR2: SGDLS, YYNGEE. The CDR3 totals 11 residues. CDR3 amino acids: CASSVEERYTF.

J is TRBJ2-2 and V is TRBV2; TCRdb's D gene call, TRBD1, goes unchecked for lack of DNA. From germline, CDR1 is SNHLY and CDR2 FYNNEI. CDR3 length: 13 residues. CDR3 residues: CASSERGAGELFF.

V is TRBV12-5 and J is TRBJ1-1; TCRdb's D gene call, TRBD1, goes unchecked for lack of DNA. CDR1 is LGHNT, CDR2 FRNRAP, per germline. This CDR3 contains 14 residues. This CDR3 reads CASGLAGRGEGAFF. Full variable domain (missing parts from reference TRBV12-5 and TRBJ1-1): DARVTQTPRHKVTEMGQEVTMRCQPILGHNTVFWYRQTMMQGLELLAYFRNRAPLDDSGMPKDRFSAEMPDATLATLKIQPSEPRDSAVYFCASGLAGRGEGAFFGQGTRLTVV.

The V and J genes are TRBV5-1 and TRBJ2-1; TCRdb selects TRBD2, and the lack of DNA leaves this call unchecked. There are 15 residues in the CDR3. CDR1 is SGHRS, CDR2 YFSETQ, per germline. CDR3 sequence reads: CASSILAGEGHEQFF.

J is TRBJ2-3 and V is TRBV11-2; TCRdb calls TRBD2, which cannot be checked without DNA. The germline gives CDR1 SGHAT, CDR2 FQNNGV. This CDR3 has 21 amino acids. The CDR3 sequence: CASSLDRALPATSLPIHTQYF.

The chain combines TRBV18 with TRBJ2-2; the TCRdb D gene call, TRBD2, has no DNA to confirm it. CDR1 KGHSH and CDR2 LQKENI come from the germline V gene. The CDR3 has 16 amino acids. CDR3 sequence reads: CASSPPGLRRAGELFF.

This rearrangement joins TRBV19 to TRBJ1-6; the TRBD1 assignment by TCRdb is unverifiable without DNA. The CDR3 is made up of 17 amino acids. Germline CDR1 and CDR2: LNHDA and SQIVND (reference sequence). The CDR3 is CASSIGQGRSDNSPLHF.

This sequence joins TRBV28 and TRBJ2-7; TCRdb calls TRBD2, which cannot be checked without DNA. Germline CDR1 reads MDHEN; CDR2 reads SYDVKM. The CDR3 contains 14 residues. CDR3 protein: CASSRRALSYEQYF.

The chain uses TRBV11-2 and TRBJ2-3; the TRBD2 assignment by TCRdb is unverifiable without DNA. The CDR3 extends over 17 amino acids. CDR1 and CDR2 from the germline V gene are SGHAT and FQNNGV. The CDR3 here is CASSAGTSGGRTDTQYF.

The chain employs TRBV5-1 and TRBJ1-5. The CDR3 totals 14 residues. Germline V lookup: CDR1 SGHRS, CDR2 YFSETQ. The CDR3 loop is CASSDGSGNQPQHF. Complete variable domain (other parts from reference TRBV5-1 and TRBJ1-5): KAGVTQTPRYLIKTRGQQVTLSCSPISGHRSVSWYQQTPGQGLQFLFEYFSETQRNKGNFPGRFSGRQFSNSRSEMNVSTLELGDSALYLCASSDGSGNQPQHFGDGTRLSIL.